Sequencing of this T cell receptor beta chain was carried out in a study of blood T cell repertoires in COVID-19. Study overall: T cells, B-cell-depleted T cells, or PBMCs provided the cDNA or gDNA that served as material.

The table came from immunoSEQ multiplex PCR; TCRdb's copy has only in-frame clones and leaves some out. The repertoire has roughly 120,000 clones, 82% of them found once; the top ten carry less than 9%. The source material was peripheral blood. The receptor's source is a man in his sixties or seventies with active or convalescent COVID-19.

CDR3 coding DNA: TGCGCCAGCAGCCAACGCGGGACAGGGGGAAATTCACCCCTCCACTTT. Protein sequence: CASSQRGTGGNSPLHF. The rearrangement links TRBV4-1 to TRBJ1-6, with 11 bases lining up with TRBD1. V shed 2 bases, J shed 7 bases, and the junction held 4 bases outside the gene matches. The germline V gene has CDR1 MGHRA and CDR2 YSYEKL. The CDR3 runs to 16 residues.